The entry that follows covers one TCR beta chain sequence. Its recognized antigen is unknown. There are no base qualities to consult, and no much larger clone falls within one base. Preparation of the library involved the immunoSEQ multiplex PCR assay. As stored in TCRdb, this immuneACCESS dataset retains in-frame rearrangements with V and J assigned. A fraction of the clones does not appear; measured against another copy, unresolved V genes explain less than half of the discrepancy, and the remainder lacks a known reason. This sample lists 40,000 to 55,000 clones; about 96% were detected once. Of the sample, approximately 0.4% is held by the ten largest clones. Relative to germline, V is 0 bases shorter and J is 5 bases shorter, with 14 bases between their ends. The CDR3 covers 16 residues, taking in both the cysteine and the phenylalanine. Here the CDR3 DNA is all that survives: 48 bases in frame from base 1. The CDR1 and CDR2 encoded by the germline V gene are LGHNA and YSLEER.

These data originate in a study of technical replicates of blood from several donors (dated by TCRdb to about 2017). This TCR was recovered from a human donor in good health. The sample taken for sequencing was T cells isolated from PBMCs. The chain is encoded by TRBV4-3 joined to TRBJ2-1; TRBD2 might be the D gene, on 6 matching bases. Here is the DNA: TGCGCCAGCAGCCAAGACCCACTAGCTCCTCACAATGAGCAGTTCTTC. This encodes CASSQDPLAPHNEQFF.